One and the same sample provided the 18 T cell receptor beta chains below, sequenced in a study of blood T cell repertoires in COVID-19. This table comes from immunoSEQ multiplex PCR, and its TCRdb copy is limited to in-frame clones, with some not included. Here the sample spans some 350,000 clones, 89% being singletons. Sequencing used peripheral blood. The receptors were sampled from a woman in her 30s with COVID-19, enrolled during active disease.

The V call is TRBV19, the J call TRBJ2-2; 12 nucleotides line up with TRBD1. The CDR3 is 15 amino acids. Trimming took 3 bases from V and 7 from J; bases not matched to a gene: 3. Germline CDR1 reads LNHDA; CDR2 reads SQIVND (reference sequence). The CDR3 DNA follows: TGTGCCAGTAGTATGGGGACAGGGGGCCTCGGGGAGCTGTTTTTT. This gives the protein CASSMGTGGLGELFF.

The J gene is TRBJ2-5, the V gene TRBV11-2; 8 bases are shared with TRBD2. The CDR3 consists of 16 residues. V shed 5 bases and J 6 bases; nucleotides not matched to a gene: 14. From germline, CDR1 is SGHAT and CDR2 FQNNGV. The CDR3 spells CASSRGGASGQKTQYF. The CDR3 nucleotides are TGTGCCAGCAGCCGAGGAGGGGCTAGCGGGCAAAAGACCCAGTACTTC.

The V call is TRBV9, the J call TRBJ1-1, with 7 bases fitting TRBD1. The CDR3 runs to 14 residues. Unmatched junction bases numbered 7, after V lost 3 bases and J lost 5 bases. Germline values: CDR1 SGDLS, CDR2 YYNGEE. CDR3 sequence: CASSGKGARTEAFF. In DNA form, the CDR3 reads TGTGCCAGCAGCGGGAAGGGGGCGCGAACTGAAGCTTTCTTT.

This chain links TRBV4-3 with TRBJ1-4; 7 bases match TRBD1. Germline V gives CDR1 LGHNA, CDR2 YSLEER. V gave up 0 bases and J gave up 5 bases; unmatched junction bases: 6. The CDR3 covers 16 residues. The CDR3 loop reads CASSQEPTGVNEKLFF. The CDR3 DNA sequence: TGCGCCAGCAGCCAAGAACCCACAGGGGTAAATGAAAAACTGTTTTTT.

This chain joins TRBV6-5 and TRBJ2-1; D ambiguous. Germline values: CDR1 MNHEY, CDR2 SVGAGI. The germline V and J ends were trimmed by 0 bases and 1 base, with 7 bases remaining between them. This CDR3 spans 15 amino acids. The CDR3 here is CASSYSPVSYNEQFF. As DNA, the CDR3 is TGTGCCAGCAGTTACTCGCCGGTTTCCTACAATGAGCAGTTCTTC.

V is TRBV5-1 and J is TRBJ1-1; D call uncertain. The CDR3 spans 13 residues. Germline CDR1 and CDR2: SGHRS and YFSETQ. V dropped 0 bases and J dropped 6 bases, with 9 bases sitting between them. The CDR3 nucleotides read TGCGCCAGCAGCTTGGGAGGGATCCCTGAAGCTTTCTTT. This codes for CASSLGGIPEAFF.

The rearrangement links TRBV6-5 to TRBJ1-2; perhaps TRBD1 as D (6 bases). The germline gives CDR1 MNHEY, CDR2 SVGAGI. The CDR3 consists of 15 residues. V was shortened by 5 bases and J by 8 bases, with 21 bases between the two germline ends. The CDR3 coding sequence is TGTGCCAGCAGTCACCTTTCGGGACAAGAGTTGGGCTACACCTTC. This translates into CASSHLSGQELGYTF.

The V and J genes are TRBV7-9 and TRBJ1-2; D unresolved. Between the trimmed V and J ends, which lost 1 base and 7 bases, there was a span of 16 bases. This CDR3 comprises 15 residues. Germline CDR1 SEHNR, CDR2 FQNEAQ (reference sequence). The CDR3 DNA sequence: TGTGCCAGCAGCTTAGGGTCCCGGAGGAGCGGTGGCTACACCTTC. Residues: CASSLGSRRSGGYTF.

V gene TRBV9 combines with J gene TRBJ2-3; TRBD1 matches at 8 bases. The CDR3 is 17 amino acids. Looked up from germline, CDR1 is SGDLS and CDR2 is YYNGEE. V lost 0 bases and J lost 2; bases outside the gene matches: 8. The CDR3 sequence: CASSVEGRGHFTDTQYF. Written as DNA, the CDR3 is TGTGCCAGCAGCGTAGAAGGCAGGGGGCACTTCACAGATACGCAGTATTTT.

The chain couples TRBV11-2 to TRBJ2-7; maybe TRBD1 (5 bases). Trimming left V 1 base short and J 5 bases short, with 12 bases between. Germline assignment: CDR1 SGHAT and CDR2 FQNNGV. CDR3 length: 14 residues. The CDR3 loop reads CASSLVGSGNEQYV. The DNA of the CDR3 is TGTGCCAGCAGCTTAGTTGGTTCAGGGAACGAGCAGTACGTC.

V gene TRBV6-6 combines with J gene TRBJ1-6, with unresolved D. This CDR3 is 12 amino acids long. Looked up from germline, CDR1 is MNHNY and CDR2 is SVGAGI (reference sequence). V was trimmed by 5 bases and J by 15 bases, leaving 14 bases between them. This chain's CDR3 is CASSPISMSLHF. The CDR3 nucleotides read TGTGCCAGCAGTCCTATCTCCATGAGCCTCCACTTT.

The chain recombines TRBV19 with TRBJ2-7, with D perhaps TRBD1 (7 bases). The CDR3 length is 13 residues. Germline assignment: CDR1 LNHDA and CDR2 SQIVND (reference sequence). V was clipped by 4 bases and J by 5 bases, with 12 bases between them. The CDR3 DNA follows: TGTGCCAGTAGTAACCAGGGGGGCGACGAGCAGTACGTC. It translates to CASSNQGGDEQYV.

The chain is built from TRBV15 and TRBJ2-1; tentative D call: TRBD2 (6 bases). V lost 1 base and J 11 bases, leaving 9 bases between the germline ends. From germline, CDR1 is LNHNV and CDR2 YYDKDF (reference sequence). The CDR3 runs to 12 residues. For the CDR3, the DNA is TGTGCCACCAGCAGAGGGGGACTCAAGCAGTTCTTC. This codes for CATSRGGLKQFF.

About this clone: This may be a read error, as it is one base from a much larger clone. The chain recombines TRBV5-8 with TRBJ1-1; possible D gene TRBD1, 5 bases. The germline V and J ends were trimmed by 0 bases and 3 bases, with 6 bases remaining between them. CDR3 length: 13 amino acids. Germline values: CDR1 SGHTS, CDR2 YDEGEE. The CDR3 region has the DNA TGTGCCAGCAGCTTGGAACAGGACACTGAAGCTTTCTTT. This gives the protein CASSLEQDTEAFF.

The chain carries TRBV5-6 and TRBJ2-3; no firm D call. The germline CDR1 and CDR2 sequences are SGHDT and YYEEEE. The CDR3 runs to 13 residues. V lost 4 bases to trimming and J lost 4 bases, with 10 bases between them. The CDR3: CASSPFEADTQYF. In DNA, the CDR3 is TGTGCCAGCAGCCCTTTTGAGGCAGATACGCAGTATTTT.

The rearrangement uses TRBV12-3 or TRBV12-4 and TRBJ1-6, with D unresolved. The CDR3 has 12 amino acids. The germline V and J ends were trimmed by 3 bases and 8 bases, with 5 bases remaining between them. CDR3 DNA: TGTGCCAGCAGTTTCGGGGATTCACCCCTCCACTTT. It encodes CASSFGDSPLHF.

The CDR3 DNA follows: TGTGCCAGCAGCTTAGCAGCGGGACAGCCCCAGCATTTT. This encodes CASSLAAGQPQHF. This sequence joins TRBV11-2 and TRBJ1-5; no clear D. This CDR3 contains 13 residues. Germline V gene lookup returns CDR1 SGHAT and CDR2 FQNNGV. The germline V and J ends were trimmed by 1 base and 7 bases, with 8 bases remaining between them.

This sequence joins TRBV19 and TRBJ2-2; weak D call: TRBD2 (6 bases). This CDR3 is 18 amino acids long. Trimming took off 6 bases at V and 4 bases at J, with 24 bases between the two ends. Germline CDR1 and CDR2: LNHDA and SQIVND (reference sequence). DNA of the CDR3: TGTGCCAGTAGAAACTTAGCCGGGAGCCCGGCGAGCACCGGGGAGCTGTTTTTT. This gives the protein CASRNLAGSPASTGELFF. Together with reference TRBV19 and TRBJ2-2, the CDR3 gives the full variable domain: DGGITQSPKYLFRKEGQNVTLSCEQNLNHDAMYWYRQDPGQGLRLIYYSQIVNDFQKGDIAEGYSVSREKKESFPLTVTSAQKNPTAFYLCASRNLAGSPASTGELFFGEGSRLTVL.